This T cell receptor beta chain comes out of a study of cytomegalovirus exposure and HLA in healthy donors. On this clone itself: Its target is not known. This specimen includes other DNA sequences encoding the same CDR3.

Germline loops: CDR1 SGHNT, CDR2 YYREEE (reference sequence). CDR3 length: 13 amino acids. V lost 0 bases and J lost 8; bases outside the gene matches: 2. With 60 Vbeta and 13 Jbeta primers, the PCR was carried out. Profiled with immunoSEQ multiplex PCR; TCRdb holds only in-frame clones, not every one. The sample has roughly 120,000 clones, about 80% seen once; the top ten hold 4.9%. Study conclusions and caveats: Most TCR sequences showed up rarely, but some public TCRs showed up in many donors. Earlier results showed most TCR beta V segments being productive about 87% or about 30% of the time. Accurate predictions that matched the HLA-A and HLA-B alleles of most subjects were reportedly made from TCR beta sequences.

Material: PBMCs. The chain carries TRBV5-4 and TRBJ1-2; 9 bases map to TRBD1. The source of this sequence is a man over 45 in good health and CMV-seropositive. CDR3: CASSLGQGGGYTF. The CDR3 nucleotides are TGTGCCAGCAGCTTGGGACAGGGGGGCGGCTACACCTTC. Full variable domain (remainder filled in from reference TRBV5-4 and TRBJ1-2): ETGVTQSPTHLIKTRGQQVTLRCSSQSGHNTVSWYQQALGQGPQFIFQYYREEENGRGNFPPRFSGLQFPNYSSELNVNALELDDSALYLCASSLGQGGGYTFGSGTRLTVV.